This paragraph reports one T cell receptor (beta chain). Its antigen is unidentified. These data are taken from a study of CD4+ T cells in melanoma. Study-level points and caveats: CD8+ T cell, macrophage and B cell function reportedly correlated with neoantigen-specific CD4+ T cells. Diverse differentiation states were reported for melanoma neoantigen-specific CD4+ T cells.

Assay: immunoSEQ multiplex PCR; the TCRdb copy retains only in-frame clones and omits some. Seen here are some 13,000 clones, approximately 80% observed once, and the top ten hold about 15%. CDR1 is SGHAT and CDR2 is FQNNGV in the germline V gene. CDR3 size: 13 residues. Trimming cost V 2 bases and J 8 bases, with 12 bases left between them. The sample was cells from a culture (not recorded whether cultured in vitro). The clonotype comes from a human donor with melanoma. The chain joins TRBV11-2 to TRBJ1-1, with TRBD1 as a possible D gene (5 bases). The CDR3 loop reads CASSLTVRGEAFF. Written as DNA, the CDR3 is TGTGCCAGCAGCTTAACGGTCCGGGGGGAAGCTTTCTTT.